Listed below are T cell receptor beta chains from one sample, sequenced in a study of CD8 T cells in ankylosing spondylitis. TCRdb reprocessed the 5' RACE reads via MiXCR and lists one record per CDR3 protein. The table lists 470,000 or so distinct CDR3 sequences, roughly a quarter of them singletons, with roughly 0.9% in the top ten. Sequencing was performed on blood, either unsorted or a sorted T cell fraction (not recorded which). Source of these receptors: a male donor with ankylosing spondylitis. The CDR3 runs from the conserved cysteine through the conserved F or W. A D gene is named only where the DNA matches it firmly. Clone size is not always given. Where it is, it says once, few, many or a class for expanded clones.

v_call	clone_size	j_call	d_call	cdr3_nt	cdr3_aa
TRBV10-2	.	TRBJ2-5	.	TGCGCCAGCAGTCCCCGGACTCTCCAGAGCGAGACCCAGTACTTC	CASSPRTLQSETQYF
TRBV2	.	TRBJ2-1	TRBD2	TGTGCCAGCACGATGGGACTAGCGGGTCCCCTGAGGCAGTTCTTC	CASTMGLAGPLRQFF
TRBV6-1	.	TRBJ2-5	TRBD2	TGTGCCAGCAGTGAATGGGAGGGCCTGTCTGGAGAGACCCAGTACTTC	CASSEWEGLSGETQYF
TRBV4-2	.	TRBJ2-1	TRBD2	TGTGCCAGCAGCCAAGATATAGTCGGGAGGGGTAGGTACAATGAGCAGTTCTTC	CASSQDIVGRGRYNEQFF
TRBV24-1	.	TRBJ2-2	TRBD1	TGTGCCACCAGCGATTGGAAAGGGACAGGGATGAACACCGGGGAGCTGTTTTTT	CATSDWKGTGMNTGELFF
TRBV11-2	.	TRBJ2-3	.	TGTGCCAGCAGCCCCAATAGGGGGGCGGCAGATACGCAGTATTTT	CASSPNRGAADTQYF
TRBV5-1	.	TRBJ2-2	TRBD2	TGCGCCAGCAGCTTGGGGGAGGGCCGGAGCACCGGGGAGCTGTTTTTT	CASSLGEGRSTGELFF
TRBV7-2	.	TRBJ1-2	TRBD1	TGTGCCAGCAGCTTAAGGACAGGGGGCGCCTATGGCTACACCTTC	CASSLRTGGAYGYTF
TRBV4-2	.	TRBJ2-1	TRBD1	TGTGCCAGCAGCTACCCGGGACAGGGGGCGAGGGAGCAGTTCTTC	CASSYPGQGAREQFF
TRBV12-3/TRBV12-4	.	TRBJ2-5	TRBD1	TGTGCCAGCAGTATCGGACAGGCCCCGCAAGAGACCCAGTACTTC	CASSIGQAPQETQYF
TRBV5-1	few	TRBJ1-2	TRBD1	TGCGCCAGCAGCACGGACAGGAACAGCTATGGCTACACCTTC	CASSTDRNSYGYTF
TRBV7-8	few	TRBJ2-7	.	TGTGCCAGCAGCGTGACTGGGGAGCAGTACTTC	CASSVTGEQYF
TRBV29-1	.	TRBJ2-5	TRBD2	TGCAGCGTTGAAGGCCCGGGAGGGAAGACCCAGTACTTC	CSVEGPGGKTQYF
TRBV5-5	.	TRBJ1-1	.	TGTGCCAGCACCCAGGGGATAGGGGACACTGAAGCTTTCTTT	CASTQGIGDTEAFF
TRBV5-5	.	TRBJ1-2	TRBD1	TGTGCCAGCAGCTCTCCGGGACAGATATATGGCTACACCTTC	CASSSPGQIYGYTF
TRBV2	many	TRBJ1-1	.	TGTGCCAGCACGCGGTCTATGGTGAACACTGAAGCTTTCTTT	CASTRSMVNTEAFF
TRBV3-1	.	TRBJ2-1	TRBD2	TGTGCCAGCAGCCCTTCGGGACTAGCGGTTTCCGAGCAGTTCTTC	CASSPSGLAVSEQFF
TRBV11-3	.	TRBJ2-1	.	TGTGCCAGCAGCCCAGGGCGGAGTGAGCAGTTCTTC	CASSPGRSEQFF
TRBV4-1	few	TRBJ2-1	TRBD1	TGCGCCAGCAGCAAACCGGGACAGCCGTCGGATGAGCAGTTCTTC	CASSKPGQPSDEQFF
TRBV30	once	TRBJ1-4	.	TGTGCCTGGAGTTCCCGACTTGGGGCAGCTAATGAAAAACTGTTTTTT	CAWSSRLGAANEKLFF
TRBV29-1	.	TRBJ2-7	TRBD1	TGCAGCGTGTACAGGGGCTACGAGCAGTACTTT	CSVYRGYEQYF
TRBV11-2	.	TRBJ2-1	TRBD2	TGTGCCAGCAGCTTCGGGACTAGCGGGAGGGGGGAGGATGAGCAGTTCTTC	CASSFGTSGRGEDEQFF
TRBV18	.	TRBJ1-6	TRBD1	TGTGCCAGCTCCCGGTTGGAAACAGGGGCCAATTCACCCCTCCACTTT	CASSRLETGANSPLHF
TRBV10-3	few	TRBJ2-1	.	TGTGCCATCAGGGGGTTCGGGGAGCCCTCCTACAATGAGCAGTTCTTC	CAIRGFGEPSYNEQFF
TRBV12-3/TRBV12-4	few	TRBJ2-2	.	TGTGCCAGCAGTTTCTTGCCAGCGAACACCGGGGAGCTGTTTTTT	CASSFLPANTGELFF
TRBV12-3/TRBV12-4	.	TRBJ1-3	.	TGTGCCAGCAGCGCCTTTGGAGGAAACACCATATATTTT	CASSAFGGNTIYF
TRBV29-1	.	TRBJ2-2	TRBD1	TGCAGCGGGGGACAGGGGAACGGGGAGCTGTTTTTT	CSGGQGNGELFF
TRBV12-3/TRBV12-4	.	TRBJ1-5	.	TGTGCCAGCAGTTTTGATTCGATCGGTAAGCCCCAGCATTTT	CASSFDSIGKPQHF
TRBV5-1	.	TRBJ1-2	TRBD1	TGCGCCAGCAGCTCGCCTAAACCGATGCATGGGACAGGGCCCTATGGCTACACCTTC	CASSSPKPMHGTGPYGYTF
TRBV6-6	.	TRBJ2-3	.	TGTGCCAGCAGTCGAAGTGAAGATACGCAGTATTTT	CASSRSEDTQYF
TRBV11-2	.	TRBJ1-6	TRBD1	TGTGCCAGCAGCTTAAATCGCGCAGGGGGTGGGCATTCACCCCTCCACTTT	CASSLNRAGGGHSPLHF
TRBV20-1	.	TRBJ2-4	.	TGCAGTGCTGCAATGGGGGCCAAAAACATTCAGTACTTC	CSAAMGAKNIQYF
TRBV7-2	.	TRBJ2-1	TRBD1	TGTGCCAGCAGCTTAAGGCAGGGGGCTGGTGTTGAGCAGTTCTTC	CASSLRQGAGVEQFF
TRBV20-1	few	TRBJ1-1	.	TGCAGTGCTAGAGATCAGCGCGTATCTGAAGCTTTCTTT	CSARDQRVSEAFF
TRBV29-1	many	TRBJ2-3	TRBD2	TGCAGCGTTGACTCAAGAATGACTAGCGGGGGCACAGATACGCAGTATTTT	CSVDSRMTSGGTDTQYF
TRBV24-1	few	TRBJ2-1	.	TGTGCCACCAGCCCCCGGGGGAGCTCCTACAATGAGCAGTTCTTC	CATSPRGSSYNEQFF
TRBV7-9	.	TRBJ1-2	TRBD1	TGTGCCAGCAGCTTTCCGGGACAGAACTATGGCTACACCTTC	CASSFPGQNYGYTF
TRBV20-1	.	TRBJ2-1	TRBD1	TGCAGTGCCCCGGGACAGGGGGCGAATGAGCAGTTCTTC	CSAPGQGANEQFF
TRBV5-1	.	TRBJ2-5	.	TGCGCCAGCAGCTTGGCCGCGGGGAGTCAGGAGACCCAGTACTTC	CASSLAAGSQETQYF
TRBV5-1	.	TRBJ2-3	.	TGCGCCAGCAGCTTGGAATCGGACCCACATACGCAGTATTTT	CASSLESDPHTQYF
TRBV20-1	many	TRBJ2-2	.	TGCAGTGCTAGCAACGTGTATAGGAGACTAACCAACACCGGGGAGCTGTTTTTT	CSASNVYRRLTNTGELFF
TRBV20-1	.	TRBJ2-1	.	TGCAGTGCTAGAGATTCGAGATACAATGAGCAGTTCTTC	CSARDSRYNEQFF
TRBV6-5	few	TRBJ1-1	.	TGTGCCAGCAGTTACTCTGGAGAGAACTCTGAAGCTTTCTTT	CASSYSGENSEAFF
TRBV5-1	.	TRBJ1-1	.	TGCGCCAGCAGCGTGGGAGCCGGGACGGCGGATCTAGGTACTGAAGCTTTCTTT	CASSVGAGTADLGTEAFF
TRBV5-8	.	TRBJ1-4	TRBD1	TGTGCCAGCATCCCGGGGCCGGGACAGGGTGATGAAAAACTGTTTTTT	CASIPGPGQGDEKLFF
TRBV27	.	TRBJ2-7	TRBD2	TGTGCCAGCGGCTCCGGGGGACTACGAAGGGAGCAGTACTTC	CASGSGGLRREQYF
TRBV5-1	few	TRBJ2-1	TRBD2	TGCGCCAGCAGCTTGGCTAGCGGGAGAGCCTACAATGAGCAGTTCTTC	CASSLASGRAYNEQFF
TRBV12-3/TRBV12-4	many	TRBJ2-3	.	TGTGCCAGCAGTATCCACCGAGGGCAGCGGCTGTATTTT	CASSIHRGQRLYF
TRBV28	.	TRBJ2-2	.	TGTGCCAGCAGAGTGACAGGATCTACCGGGGAGCTGTTTTTT	CASRVTGSTGELFF
TRBV5-1	few	TRBJ1-2	TRBD1	TGCGCCAGCAGCGTTGACAGGGCCGAGCTTAACTATGGCTACACCTTC	CASSVDRAELNYGYTF
TRBV3-1	few	TRBJ1-6	.	TGTGCCAGCAGCCAAAGAAGCGGAGGGGGGGTCAATTCACCCCTCCACTTT	CASSQRSGGGVNSPLHF
TRBV19	.	TRBJ2-1	TRBD2	TGTGCCAGTAGTATAGACGCCGGGAGGTCCTACAATGAGCAGTTCTTC	CASSIDAGRSYNEQFF
TRBV10-3	.	TRBJ2-1	TRBD2	TGTGCCACCGCGGGCCAGGCGGGAGGTGTGGATGAGCAGTTCTTC	CATAGQAGGVDEQFF
TRBV29-1	.	TRBJ2-7	TRBD1	TGCAGCGTTGGGGCCCCGGACAGGTTACCCTACGAGCAGTACTTC	CSVGAPDRLPYEQYF
TRBV29-1	.	TRBJ2-1	TRBD2	TGCAGCGGAACACCGACTAGCGGAGACAATGAGCAGTTCTTC	CSGTPTSGDNEQFF
TRBV9	few	TRBJ2-1	.	TGTGCCAGCAGCGCGAGACAGGCCGGCTACAATGAGCAGTTCTTC	CASSARQAGYNEQFF